This TCR beta chain comes out of a study of beta chain features in type 1 diabetes. Germline values: CDR1 SGHDN, CDR2 FVKESK. The CDR3 sequence is 17 residues long. With 1 base removed from V and 3 bases from J, the gap between germline ends came to 15 bases. This clone has a count of ten or more. TCRB transcripts that were expressed got sequenced, as all of the isolated RNA had been reverse transcribed. Some clones are missing from TCRdb's copy, which holds only in-frame ones; the method was immunoSEQ multiplex PCR. There are around 300,000 clones in the sample; 8% occur only once, and 1% lies in the top ten.

This receptor was obtained from a woman between 18 and 29 years old in good health. The sequencing input was central memory CD4+ T cells from blood. The chain recombines TRBV14 with TRBJ2-2; no definite D call. CDR3 in amino acids: CASSQGALSGDTGELFF. CDR3 DNA: TGTGCCAGCAGCCAAGGAGCGTTGTCAGGCGACACCGGGGAGCTGTTTTTT.